Here is one TCR beta chain with its context. This entry is derived from a study of Graves' ophthalmopathy and Graves' hyperthyroidism. TCR beta CDR3 regions were amplified from RNA transcripts. RT-PCR with HTBI primers came first, then second-round multiplex PCR. From the multiplex PCR reads, TCRdb called clonotypes with MiXCR, one entry per CDR3 protein. The sample has more than 550,000 distinct CDR3 sequences; roughly 39% are singletons. Donors with ophthalmopathy: moderate-to-severe activity, CAS ≥3, NOSPECS ≥4, duration under 3 months. A diagnosis was made from clinical symptoms together with serum thyroxine, TRAb, thyroid ultrasound and orbital computed tomography. The CDR3 contains 13 residues. V was clipped by 11 bases and J by 5 bases; unmatched bases: 9. CDR1 ENHRY and CDR2 SYGVKD come from the germline V gene.

The clonotype comes from an adult man with Graves' ophthalmopathy. The chain recombines TRBV10-3 with TRBJ1-2, with 9 bases matching TRBD1. Input material: peripheral blood. This CDR3 reads CALGQGGSYGYTF. Here the CDR3 DNA reads TGTGCCTTGGGACAGGGAGGATCTTATGGCTACACCTTC.